The sequence of this T cell receptor (beta chain) was determined in a study of graft-versus-host responses after intestinal transplantation. Study-wide findings and caveats: GvH clones turned up in recipient marrow; some had shown up first in ileum or blood. Allografts carried high graft-versus-host to host-versus-graft clonal ratios in patients having graft-donor T cell macrochimerism.

This clone occurred a few times. Its antigen remains unidentified. The repertoire was sequenced with immunoSEQ multiplex PCR; TCRdb's copy has only in-frame clones and lacks some. The sample yields about 3,200 clones, approximately 94% seen once. The TCR originated in a human patient who received an intestinal transplant, so some T cells may come from the graft donor. The sample was bone marrow, taken more than 350 days after transplant.

CDR3 residues: CASSWDSPSGETQYF. The DNA of the CDR3 is TGTGCCAGCAGTTGGGACTCTCCCTCGGGAGAGACCCAGTACTTC. V is TRBV2 and J is TRBJ2-5; perhaps TRBD2 as D (6 bases). The V gene's germline CDR1 is SNHLY and CDR2 FYNNEI. This CDR3 is built from 15 residues. Trimming shortened V by 5 bases and J by 4 bases, and 17 bases separated the two germline ends.